The sequence of this TCR beta chain was determined in a study of early T cells in non-severe SARS-CoV-2 infection. About the research overall: Chains from this unsorted whole-blood bulk RNA could not be paired. Findings and limits, study-wide: Database matching using VDJdb favored anti-spike CD8 responses, with private and CD4 specificities left missing.

The table lists this clonotype with a few counts. Its antigen is unidentified. The V gene's germline CDR1 is LGHDT and CDR2 YNNKEL (reference sequence). The CDR3 has 14 amino acids. Losses at the gene ends were 1 base for V and 9 bases for J; bases not matched to a gene: 9. Attachment of unique molecular identifiers was made to individual cDNA molecules. One entry per CDR3 protein, called by TCRdb with MiXCR from the 5' RACE reads. The table includes about 50,000 distinct CDR3 sequences, approximately 11% detected once. The sequenced sample was whole blood. The chain carries TRBV3-1 and TRBJ2-7, with TRBD2 matching over 7 bases. The TCR sequence derives from an adult who was a healthcare worker with PCR-confirmed SARS-CoV-2 infection or an uninfected control (not recorded which). The CDR3 here is CASSQARGLTAQYF. The CDR3 nucleotides are TGTGCCAGCAGCCAAGCCCGGGGACTAACGGCGCAGTACTTC.